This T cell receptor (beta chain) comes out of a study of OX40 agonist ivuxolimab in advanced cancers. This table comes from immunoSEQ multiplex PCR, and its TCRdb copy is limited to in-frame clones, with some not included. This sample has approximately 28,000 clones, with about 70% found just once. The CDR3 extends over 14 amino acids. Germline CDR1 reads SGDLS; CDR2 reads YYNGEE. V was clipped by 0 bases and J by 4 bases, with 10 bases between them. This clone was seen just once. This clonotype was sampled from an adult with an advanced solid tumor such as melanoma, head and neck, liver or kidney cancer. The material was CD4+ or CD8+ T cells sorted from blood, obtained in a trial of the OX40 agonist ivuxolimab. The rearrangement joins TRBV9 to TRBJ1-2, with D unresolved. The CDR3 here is CASSVEKGGYGYTF. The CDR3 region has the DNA TGTGCCAGCAGCGTAGAAAAGGGTGGCTATGGCTACACCTTC. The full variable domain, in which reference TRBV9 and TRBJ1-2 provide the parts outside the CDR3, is DSGVTQTPKHLITATGQRVTLRCSPRSGDLSVYWYQQSLDQGLQFLIQYYNGEERAKGNILERFSAQQFPDLHSELNLSSLELGDSALYFCASSVEKGGYGYTFGSGTRLTVV.